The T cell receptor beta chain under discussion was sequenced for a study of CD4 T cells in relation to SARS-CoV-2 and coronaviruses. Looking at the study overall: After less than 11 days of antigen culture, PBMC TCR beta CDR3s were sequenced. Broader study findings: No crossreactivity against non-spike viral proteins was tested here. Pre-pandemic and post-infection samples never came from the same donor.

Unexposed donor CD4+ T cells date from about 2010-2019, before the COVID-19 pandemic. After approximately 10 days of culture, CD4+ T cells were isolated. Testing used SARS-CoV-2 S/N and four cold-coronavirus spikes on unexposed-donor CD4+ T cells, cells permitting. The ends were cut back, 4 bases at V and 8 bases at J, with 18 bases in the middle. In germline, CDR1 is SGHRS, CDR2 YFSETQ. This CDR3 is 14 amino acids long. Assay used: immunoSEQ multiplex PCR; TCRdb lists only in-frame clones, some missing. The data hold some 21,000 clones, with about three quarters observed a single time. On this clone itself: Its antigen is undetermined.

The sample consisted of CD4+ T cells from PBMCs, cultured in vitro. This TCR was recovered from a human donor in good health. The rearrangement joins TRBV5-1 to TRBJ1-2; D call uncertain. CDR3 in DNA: TGCGCCAGCAGCAGCCTGGCGCGGCCCCCGGGCTACACCTTC. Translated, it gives CASSSLARPPGYTF.